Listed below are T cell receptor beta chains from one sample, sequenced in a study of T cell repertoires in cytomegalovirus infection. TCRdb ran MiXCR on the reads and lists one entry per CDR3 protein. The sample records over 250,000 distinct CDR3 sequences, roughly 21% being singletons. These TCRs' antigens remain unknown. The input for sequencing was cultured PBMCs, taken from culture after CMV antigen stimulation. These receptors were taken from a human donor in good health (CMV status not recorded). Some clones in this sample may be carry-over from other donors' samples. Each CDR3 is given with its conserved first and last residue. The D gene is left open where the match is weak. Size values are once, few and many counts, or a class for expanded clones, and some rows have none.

CDR3 DNA: TGTGCCAGCAGCTTAAATCTTTACACTGAAGCTTTCTTT; CDR3 protein: CASSLNLYTEAFF; clone size: few; V gene: TRBV7-6; D gene: -; J gene: TRBJ1-1
CDR3 DNA: TGTGCCAGCGAACACGTTACCGGGGAGCTGTTTTTT; CDR3 protein: CASEHVTGELFF; clone size: -; V gene: TRBV5-4; D gene: -; J gene: TRBJ2-2
CDR3 DNA: TGTGCCAGCAGCAACCGGGACCACAAAAAGCAGTACTTC; CDR3 protein: CASSNRDHKKQYF; clone size: -; V gene: TRBV13; D gene: -; J gene: TRBJ2-7
CDR3 DNA: TGTGCCAGCAGCTTAGCGTTGTTAGAGGGAGAGGGAGAGACCCAGTACTTC; CDR3 protein: CASSLALLEGEGETQYF; clone size: -; V gene: TRBV7-9; D gene: -; J gene: TRBJ2-5
CDR3 DNA: TGTGCCAGCAGTTTCCCGGGGACAGCCTACGAGCAGTACTTC; CDR3 protein: CASSFPGTAYEQYF; clone size: many; V gene: TRBV28; D gene: TRBD1; J gene: TRBJ2-7
CDR3 DNA: TGTGCCAGCAGACCAGGTGACAATGAACAGTTCTTC; CDR3 protein: CASRPGDNEQFF; clone size: -; V gene: TRBV7-6; D gene: -; J gene: TRBJ2-1
CDR3 DNA: TGCGCCAGCAGCTTGACAGGGGAAATTCGTTACGAGCAGTACTTC; CDR3 protein: CASSLTGEIRYEQYF; clone size: -; V gene: TRBV5-1; D gene: TRBD1; J gene: TRBJ2-7
CDR3 DNA: TGTGCCAGCAGTTACTCTCGGGGGAATCAATACGAGCAGTACTTC; CDR3 protein: CASSYSRGNQYEQYF; clone size: few; V gene: TRBV6-2/TRBV6-3; D gene: -; J gene: TRBJ2-7
CDR3 DNA: TGTGCCAGCAGCGTGATAAGGGATCCTCTGTTCTTC; CDR3 protein: CASSVIRDPLFF; clone size: many; V gene: TRBV9; D gene: -; J gene: TRBJ2-1
CDR3 DNA: TGTGCCAGCAGCTTCGGGAGGTCCTACGAGCAGTACTTC; CDR3 protein: CASSFGRSYEQYF; clone size: many; V gene: TRBV5-5; D gene: TRBD2; J gene: TRBJ2-7
CDR3 DNA: TGTGCCAGCAACCCGGGACTAGCGGGACCCGGGGAGCTGTTTTTT; CDR3 protein: CASNPGLAGPGELFF; clone size: many; V gene: TRBV7-2; D gene: TRBD2; J gene: TRBJ2-2
CDR3 DNA: TGCGCCAGCAGCCAAGATGATCCGCTAGCGGGAGCCTACAATGAGCAGTTCTTC; CDR3 protein: CASSQDDPLAGAYNEQFF; clone size: few; V gene: TRBV4-3; D gene: TRBD2; J gene: TRBJ2-1
CDR3 DNA: TGTGCCAGCAGTTTTTTAGCGATCAATGAGCAGTTCTTC; CDR3 protein: CASSFLAINEQFF; clone size: few; V gene: TRBV12-3/TRBV12-4; D gene: -; J gene: TRBJ2-1
CDR3 DNA: TGTGCCAGCAGCCGAAGACTGGGACTGGAAGCTTTCTTT; CDR3 protein: CASSRRLGLEAFF; clone size: many; V gene: TRBV11-3; D gene: -; J gene: TRBJ1-1
CDR3 DNA: TGTGCCAGTAGTACCGACCTCCTAGAACGCAATCAGCCCCAGCATTTT; CDR3 protein: CASSTDLLERNQPQHF; clone size: -; V gene: TRBV19; D gene: -; J gene: TRBJ1-5
CDR3 DNA: TGCAGTGCTAGAGCCCCAACAGGGGTGAGCACTGAAGCTTTCTTT; CDR3 protein: CSARAPTGVSTEAFF; clone size: -; V gene: TRBV20-1; D gene: TRBD1; J gene: TRBJ1-1
CDR3 DNA: TGCAGTGCTAGTAGGGCCAGCGGGGTCCAAGAGACCCAGTACTTC; CDR3 protein: CSASRASGVQETQYF; clone size: -; V gene: TRBV20-1; D gene: TRBD2; J gene: TRBJ2-5
CDR3 DNA: TGTGCCAGCAGCGGTAGGAGCCCGCCAGGGGAGGGGGATCAGCCCCAGCATTTT; CDR3 protein: CASSGRSPPGEGDQPQHF; clone size: -; V gene: TRBV7-8; D gene: -; J gene: TRBJ1-5
CDR3 DNA: TGTGCCACCAGCAGAGAAGAGACCCAGTACTTC; CDR3 protein: CATSREETQYF; clone size: few; V gene: TRBV15; D gene: -; J gene: TRBJ2-5
CDR3 DNA: TGTGCCAGCAGTTCCACAGGGTCCCGGGCAGATACGCAGTATTTT; CDR3 protein: CASSSTGSRADTQYF; clone size: -; V gene: TRBV6-5; D gene: -; J gene: TRBJ2-3
CDR3 DNA: TGTGCCAGCAGTTTAAGGGGTTCGGGTGGCTACACCTTC; CDR3 protein: CASSLRGSGGYTF; clone size: -; V gene: TRBV12-3/TRBV12-4; D gene: -; J gene: TRBJ1-2
CDR3 DNA: TGTGCCAGTAGTATAGATCCACAGGGAAGGGAAAAACTGTTTTTT; CDR3 protein: CASSIDPQGREKLFF; clone size: -; V gene: TRBV19; D gene: -; J gene: TRBJ1-4